The table lists the clone carrying this TCR beta chain with many counts. This sample was taken from a study of CD8+CD57+ T cells in acquired aplastic anemia. About the study: Mean DNA quantity obtained from sorted CD4+ and CD8+ cells was 3 to 3.5 ug.

Using genomic DNA as the template, TCR beta VDJ and CDR3 profiling was carried out. One entry per CDR3 protein results from TCRdb running MiXCR on the reads. The profile shows approximately 170,000 distinct CDR3 sequences, around 59% of them singletons. The V and J ends lost 0 bases and 3 bases, in that order; junction bases with no gene match: 2. Germline values: CDR1 SGDLS, CDR2 YYNGEE. CDR3 length: 15 amino acids. This sequence was found in a human donor in good health, serving as a control. The specimen sequenced was sorted CD4+, CD8+, or CD8+CD57+ T cells (not recorded which) from PBMCs. The chain uses TRBV9 and TRBJ2-2; 7 positions agree with TRBD1. CDR3 in amino acids: CASSVGQGYTGELFF. DNA of the CDR3: TGTGCCAGCAGCGTAGGACAGGGATACACCGGGGAGCTGTTTTTT.